This entry lists 28 T cell receptor beta chains sequenced from one sample in a study of monozygotic twins with inflammatory bowel disease. TCRdb processed the 5' RACE reads again and assigns one entry to each CDR3 protein, with no DNA. The sample table sets out 110,000 to 150,000 distinct CDR3 sequences. Material for sequencing was blood. Receptors were obtained from a human donor with ulcerative colitis or Crohn's disease, or a healthy co-twin of an affected twin (not recorded which).

The chain links TRBV7-3 to TRBJ2-5; the TCRdb call, TRBD2, lacks DNA for checking. The CDR3 is made up of 15 amino acids. Looked up from germline, CDR1 is SGHTA and CDR2 is FQGTGA. CDR3 in amino acids: CASSLIAGGLETQYF.

The chain recombines TRBV20-1 with TRBJ2-7; TCRdb gives TRBD2 as the D gene, but with no DNA this cannot be confirmed. Per germline, CDR1 DFQATT and CDR2 SNEGSKA (reference sequence). The CDR3 is made up of 14 amino acids. CDR3 loop: CSVYSAGGPAEQYF.

The chain employs TRBV12-3 or TRBV12-4 and TRBJ2-7; TCRdb returns TRBD1, unconfirmable since there is no DNA. The CDR3 spans 11 residues. The CDR3 loop reads CASSYSREQYF.

V and J are TRBV5-1 and TRBJ2-1; absent DNA, TCRdb's TRBD1 call cannot be checked. The length of the CDR3 is 14 residues. Germline-derived CDR1 and CDR2 are SGHRS and YFSETQ. CDR3 sequence reads: CASSHGQGAREQFF.

This sequence joins TRBV6-1 and TRBJ2-5; the TCRdb D gene call, TRBD1, has no DNA to confirm it. The CDR3 is 16 residues long. Per germline, CDR1 MNHNS and CDR2 SASEGT. This chain's CDR3 is CASTYRQGRQSETQYF.

V gene TRBV14 combines with J gene TRBJ2-7. From germline, CDR1 is SGHDN and CDR2 FVKESK. This CDR3 contains 14 residues. This CDR3 is CASSQALNPYEQYF. The full variable domain, rest sourced from reference TRBV14 and TRBJ2-7, is EAGVTQFPSHSVIEKGQTVTLRCDPISGHDNLYWYRRVMGKEIKFLLHFVKESKQDESGMPNNRFLAERTGGTYSTLKVQPAELEDSGVYFCASSQALNPYEQYFGPGTRLTVT.

The rearrangement joins TRBV3-1 to TRBJ2-2; TCRdb gives TRBD2 as the D gene, but with no DNA this cannot be confirmed. The CDR3 spans 16 residues. CDR1 LGHDT and CDR2 YNNKEL come from the germline V gene (reference sequence). This CDR3 is CASSQDLGRATGELFF.

The rearrangement uses TRBV7-9 and TRBJ2-1. This CDR3 spans 14 amino acids. Germline V gene lookup returns CDR1 SEHNR and CDR2 FQNEAQ (reference sequence). This CDR3 is CASSLGNTYNEQFF.

The V call is TRBV12-3 or TRBV12-4, the J call TRBJ1-5; checking the TCRdb D call of TRBD1 is not possible without DNA. This CDR3 has 15 amino acids. CDR3 sequence: CASSPRRGGGEPQHF.

V usage is TRBV5-1 and J usage is TRBJ2-5; lacking DNA, the TRBD1 call made by TCRdb goes unchecked. Germline loops: CDR1 SGHRS, CDR2 YFSETQ. The CDR3 covers 15 residues. CDR3 sequence reads: CASSSARGVSETQYF.

J is TRBJ2-7 and V is TRBV6-5. The CDR3 length is 14 residues. Germline CDR1 is MNHEY and CDR2 is SVGAGI. CDR3 sequence reads: CASSYGFSSYEQYF.

This rearrangement joins TRBV10-3 to TRBJ2-7; with no DNA, the TCRdb D assignment of TRBD2 cannot be verified. The CDR3 sequence is 16 residues long. Germline V gene data show CDR1 as ENHRY and CDR2 as SYGVKD. The CDR3 loop is CAISVGLAGVSYEQYF.

The rearrangement uses TRBV5-1 and TRBJ1-6. Per germline, CDR1 SGHRS and CDR2 YFSETQ. There are 13 residues in the CDR3. CDR3 sequence reads: CASSARDSSPLHF. Supplemented by reference TRBV5-1 and TRBJ1-6, the full variable domain reads KAGVTQTPRYLIKTRGQQVTLSCSPISGHRSVSWYQQTPGQGLQFLFEYFSETQRNKGNFPGRFSGRQFSNSRSEMNVSTLELGDSALYLCASSARDSSPLHFGNGTRLTVT.

The V call is TRBV7-8, the J call TRBJ1-5. CDR1 is SGHVS and CDR2 is FQNEAQ in the germline V gene. This CDR3 contains 15 residues. The CDR3 protein is CASSPSDGGNQPQHF.

The chain has TRBV6-2 or TRBV6-3 and TRBJ2-7; checking the TCRdb D call of TRBD1 is not possible without DNA. The CDR3 loop spans 12 amino acids. Germline CDR1 is MNHEY and CDR2 is SVGEGT. CDR3 amino acids: CATRGQTYEQYF.

The V and J genes are TRBV5-1 and TRBJ1-1; TCRdb gives TRBD1 as the D gene, but with no DNA this cannot be confirmed. The CDR3 is 15 residues long. In germline, CDR1 is SGHRS, CDR2 YFSETQ. The CDR3 protein is CASSLATGVNTEAFF.

This chain joins TRBV12-3 or TRBV12-4 and TRBJ2-6. The CDR3 totals 15 residues. CDR3 loop: CASRKHSAGANVLTF.

The rearrangement links TRBV5-1 to TRBJ1-1. Germline CDR1 SGHRS, CDR2 YFSETQ. The CDR3 runs 15 residues. Here the CDR3 reads CASSLVQTWNTEAFF.

V usage is TRBV6-2 or TRBV6-3 and J usage is TRBJ1-2. Germline CDR1 reads MNHEY; CDR2 reads SVGEGT. CDR3 length equals 14 residues. CDR3 in amino acids: CASSYSDLNYGYIF.

The chain has TRBV5-1 and TRBJ2-7; no DNA is available, so the TRBD2 call from TCRdb remains unchecked. Per the germline V gene, CDR1 is SGHRS and CDR2 is YFSETQ. The CDR3 runs to 15 residues. The CDR3 sequence is CASSSGTPGIGEQYF. The whole variable domain, filled in from reference TRBV5-1 and TRBJ2-7, reads KAGVTQTPRYLIKTRGQQVTLSCSPISGHRSVSWYQQTPGQGLQFLFEYFSETQRNKGNFPGRFSGRQFSNSRSEMNVSTLELGDSALYLCASSSGTPGIGEQYFGPGTRLTVT.

J is TRBJ2-7 and V is TRBV18; TCRdb returns TRBD2, unconfirmable since there is no DNA. The CDR3 extends over 14 amino acids. CDR1 and CDR2 from the germline V gene are KGHSH and LQKENI. The CDR3 here is CASSPQGSSHEQYF. The full variable domain, in which reference TRBV18 and TRBJ2-7 provide the parts outside the CDR3, is NAGVMQNPRHLVRRRGQEARLRCSPMKGHSHVYWYRQLPEEGLKFMVYLQKENIIDESGMPKERFSAEFPKEGPSILRIQQVVRGDSAAYFCASSPQGSSHEQYFGPGTRLTVT.

The V call is TRBV12-2, the J call TRBJ2-7; TCRdb's D gene call, TRBD1, goes unchecked for lack of DNA. TRBV12-2 is an annotated pseudogene. The CDR3 covers 13 residues. CDR3 amino acids: CASRLALPPEGGF.

This chain links TRBV7-2 with TRBJ2-1; as DNA is missing, the TRBD1 call by TCRdb cannot be tested. The CDR3 has 16 residues. Germline assignment: CDR1 SGHTA and CDR2 FQGNSA. The CDR3 sequence is CASSFTGGQGSNEQFF.

This rearrangement joins TRBV7-2 to TRBJ2-3. The germline V gene has CDR1 SGHTA and CDR2 FQGNSA. The CDR3 is made up of 11 amino acids. CDR3: CASSFSDTQYF.

The V gene is TRBV2, the J gene TRBJ2-5; TCRdb's assignment of TRBD2 cannot be checked, as there is no DNA. The germline V gene encodes CDR1 SNHLY and CDR2 FYNNEI. The CDR3 covers 16 residues. This CDR3 is CASRARTSGSRETQYF.

The chain uses TRBV19 and TRBJ2-1; the TCRdb D gene call, TRBD1, has no DNA to confirm it. The CDR3 spans 13 residues. Germline V gene lookup returns CDR1 LNHDA and CDR2 SQIVND (reference sequence). This chain's CDR3 is CASSKGQNNEQFF.

The chain combines TRBV20-1 with TRBJ2-1; with no DNA, the TCRdb D assignment of TRBD2 cannot be verified. The CDR3 runs to 15 residues. Per the germline V gene, CDR1 is DFQATT and CDR2 is SNEGSKA (reference sequence). The CDR3 here is CSAFVRATLYNEQFF.

The V and J genes are TRBV5-1 and TRBJ1-4; TCRdb designates TRBD1, a call that cannot be tested without DNA. Germline CDR1 and CDR2: SGHRS and YFSETQ. The CDR3 covers 15 residues. Here the CDR3 reads CASSSWTGANEKLFF.